This paragraph reports one TCR beta chain. Its antigen is as yet unknown. This sample is drawn from a study of CXCR3-negative and CXCR3-positive naive CD8 T cells. Through 5' RACE with UMI labels, the TRB cDNA libraries were prepared. TCRdb re-called the 5' RACE reads; one entry per CDR3 protein, DNA not given. This sample contains under 75,000 distinct CDR3 sequences. In germline, CDR1 is MNHEY, CDR2 SVGEGT. This CDR3 has 15 amino acids. Study outcomes and limitations: Researchers report that CXCR3-positive naive cells carry more hydrophobic TRB CDR3s than CXCR3-negative naive cells.

The sequencing sample was made of naive CXCR3+ CD8+ T cells from blood. The subset here: CD45RO-CCR7+CD27+CD95- naive CD8+ T cells expressing CXCR3 (TNR3+). The clonotype comes from a human donor in good health. Some clones in this sample may be carry-over from other donors' samples. The rearrangement links TRBV6-2 or TRBV6-3 to TRBJ1-1; TCRdb picks TRBD1, but there is no DNA to check that call. CDR3 sequence: CASTQRDRLNTEAFF.